This TCR beta chain was found in a study of blood T cell repertoires in COVID-19. Study summary: Collection of acute and convalescent COVID-19 samples took place in the United States, Italy and Spain. In each case, the material was cDNA or gDNA derived from T cells, B-cell-depleted T cells, or PBMCs.

This CDR3 has 15 amino acids. V lost 4 bases to trimming and J lost 3 bases; unmatched junction nucleotides: 5. The germline V gene has CDR1 SGHRS and CDR2 YFSETQ. Per the original methods: Nucleated cell number was recorded as an estimate derived from reference gene primer amplification. Here immunoSEQ multiplex PCR was the method, and the copy in TCRdb shows in-frame clones only, minus some. Clonal size and the V and J genes are those of that table, whereas D and trimming came from the DNA. The data hold about 200,000 clones, with roughly 80% observed a single time. The sequence derives from a woman aged 70-85 years with acute or convalescent COVID-19. Sequenced material: peripheral blood. The chain carries TRBV5-1 and TRBJ2-1; 9 bases fit TRBD2. This CDR3 reads CASSPHSGSYNEQFF. CDR3 DNA sequence: TGCGCCAGCAGCCCCCATAGCGGGAGCTACAATGAGCAGTTCTTC. The whole variable domain, filled in from reference TRBV5-1 and TRBJ2-1, reads KAGVTQTPRYLIKTRGQQVTLSCSPISGHRSVSWYQQTPGQGLQFLFEYFSETQRNKGNFPGRFSGRQFSNSRSEMNVSTLELGDSALYLCASSPHSGSYNEQFFGPGTRLTVL.